A single sample gave rise to the 13 T cell receptor beta chains below, sequenced in a study of blood T cells in healthy people across ages. It was with a sample-barcoded 5' primer and a J-beta primer mix that a second PCR of roughly 6 to 11 cycles was run. From the 5' RACE reads, TCRdb called clonotypes with MiXCR, one entry per CDR3 protein. The table lists approximately 780,000 distinct CDR3 sequences, about a quarter of them singletons, with about 3% in the top ten. A further study also used this sample, focusing on T cells of mothers and their children.

The sequenced sample consisted of blood. These receptors were collected from a boy younger than 18 in good health.

The V and J genes are TRBV6-2 or TRBV6-3 and TRBJ2-5; the match to TRBD1 covers 8 bases. The end of the DNA is better explained by TRBJ2-7, so the J call may be wrong. CDR3 size: 15 residues. Germline V gene sequence: CDR1 MNHEY, CDR2 SVGEGT. The CDR3 here is CASSSRTGRLHEQYF. The CDR3 region has the DNA TGTGCCAGCAGTTCCCGGACAGGGCGACTACACGAGCAGTACTTC.

This chain connects TRBV2 to TRBJ2-7; TRBD1 might be the D (6 bases). V lost 6 bases to trimming and J lost 6 bases, with 21 bases between them. CDR1 SNHLY and CDR2 FYNNEI come from the germline V gene. This CDR3 comprises 15 residues. CDR3 DNA sequence: TGTGCCAGCAGCGAGACAGGCCCGCTCCTAGGCGAGCAGTACTTC. Its protein is CASSETGPLLGEQYF.

Remarks on this clonotype: A read error may account for a junction end that differs from germline. The chain couples TRBV7-9 to TRBJ2-5; D may be TRBD2 (5 bases). Germline loops: CDR1 SEHNR, CDR2 FQNEAQ (reference sequence). CDR3 length equals 16 residues. CDR3 coding DNA: TGCGCCAGCAGCTCTTCCTGGGCCCGGGCGGGAGAGACCCAGTACTTC. Amino acid sequence: CASSSSWARAGETQYF.

The chain uses TRBV10-2 and TRBJ1-1, with a possible D match to TRBD1 (5 bases). The CDR3 length is 15 residues. The V end lost 6 bases, the J end lost 5 bases, and 19 bases lay between the germline ends. CDR1 and CDR2 (germline): WSHSY, SAAADI. DNA for the CDR3: TGCGCCAGCAGCGCCCGGTCAGGGTGGGGAACTGAAGCTTTCTTT. It codes for CASSARSGWGTEAFF.

In its sample, this clonotype was seen a few times. V is TRBV7-9 and J is TRBJ2-1, with a tentative D call TRBD2 (7 bases). Trimming cost V 3 bases and J 8 bases, with 23 bases left between them. This CDR3 comprises 17 residues. Germline assignment: CDR1 SEHNR and CDR2 FQNEAQ (reference sequence). Here the CDR3 reads CASSFGRDTRLSDEQFF. The CDR3 DNA reads as TGTGCCAGCAGCTTTGGGAGGGACACGAGGCTTAGCGATGAGCAGTTCTTC. Filled out from reference TRBV7-9 and TRBJ2-1, the complete variable domain reads DTGVSQNPRHKITKRGQNVTFRCDPISEHNRLYWYRQTLGQGPEFLTYFQNEAQLEKSRLLSDRFSAERPKGSFSTLEIQRTEQGDSAMYLCASSFGRDTRLSDEQFFGPGTRLTVL.

The chain joins TRBV4-1 to TRBJ2-7; D not resolved. The CDR3 is 15 residues long. Germline CDR1 reads MGHRA; CDR2 reads YSYEKL. The V and J ends lost 0 bases and 1 base respectively, with 10 bases between them. The CDR3 region is CASSQESVSSYEQYF. The CDR3 coding sequence is TGCGCCAGCAGCCAAGAGTCGGTATCATCCTACGAGCAGTACTTC.

This clonotype came up a few times. The rearrangement links TRBV11-2 to TRBJ2-7; D unresolved. The V end was cut by 1 base, the J end by 6 bases, with 16 bases between. The CDR3 runs 15 residues. Germline lookup yields CDR1 SGHAT and CDR2 FQNNGV. In DNA form, the CDR3 reads TGTGCCAGCAGCTTAGCTCGCGCTTCGACGGGCGAGCAGTACTTC. As protein: CASSLARASTGEQYF.

This clonotype was seen more than once but under ten times. The chain has TRBV12-5 and TRBJ2-6; D is unclear. The length of the CDR3 is 15 residues. Germline V gives CDR1 LGHNT, CDR2 FRNRAP. The V end was cut by 3 bases, the J end by 0 bases, with 6 bases between. The CDR3 spells CASGFRVSGANVLTF. CDR3 DNA sequence: TGTGCTAGTGGTTTTCGGGTCTCTGGGGCCAACGTCCTGACTTTC.

The chain employs TRBV5-1 and TRBJ2-7, with D perhaps given as TRBD1 or TRBD2 (5 bases each). The ends were cut back, 1 base at V and 2 bases at J, with 10 bases in the middle. CDR1 and CDR2 from the germline V gene are SGHRS and YFSETQ. The CDR3 spans 14 residues. CDR3 amino acids: CASSLKGTTYEQYF. The CDR3 DNA reads TGCGCCAGCAGCTTGAAGGGGACCACCTACGAGCAGTACTTC.

This chain joins TRBV14 and TRBJ2-5; D remains unclear. The J call may be wrong; the DNA end is better matched by TRBJ2-7. Per the germline V gene, CDR1 is SGHDN and CDR2 is FVKESK. This CDR3 is 13 amino acids long. Written as DNA, the CDR3 is TGTGCCAGCAGCCAAACAGTCTCCTACGAGCAGTACTTC. The encoded protein is CASSQTVSYEQYF.

The rearrangement links TRBV29-1 to TRBJ2-7, with TRBD1 identical over 7 bases. The V gene end was trimmed by 6 bases and the J gene end by 7 bases; junction bases not matched to a gene: 15. The CDR3 extends over 14 amino acids. CDR1 is SQVTM and CDR2 is ANQGSEA in the germline V gene. In nucleotides, the CDR3 is TGCAGCGTGAAAACAGGGGCCTGGATTGGGGAGCAGTACTTC. Translation: CSVKTGAWIGEQYF.

The rearrangement links TRBV20-1 to TRBJ2-1; 15 bases fit TRBD2. CDR1 is DFQATT and CDR2 is SNEGSKA in the germline V gene (reference sequence). This CDR3 is built from 16 residues. The V segment lost 5 bases and the J segment 7 bases; nucleotides outside the gene matches: 9. As DNA, the CDR3 is TGCAGTGCTTTTCCCTCCGGGACTAGCGGGGGGAATGAGCAGTTCTTC. It yields the protein CSAFPSGTSGGNEQFF.

This clonotype has more than one count but fewer than ten. The chain has TRBV5-1 and TRBJ2-1, with 7 bases that match TRBD1. With the DNA end fitting TRBJ2-7 better, the J assignment may be wrong. Germline CDR1 is SGHRS and CDR2 is YFSETQ. The CDR3 sequence is 15 residues long. In DNA form, the CDR3 reads TGCGCCAGCAGCTTAACAGGGGATCGGGTCCACGAGCAGTACTTC. Translation gives CASSLTGDRVHEQYF.